The following is a T cell receptor beta chain sequence with its context. The table lists this clonotype with many counts. No cognate antigen has been identified for it. Per-base qualities were not stored, and no clone one base away is much larger. The sample comes from a study of blood T cells in healthy people across ages (dated by TCRdb to the mid-2010s). Describing the broader study: In model experiments, template switching captured about one uniquely barcoded TCR beta cDNA molecule for every two T cells. The study measured age-related changes in TCR beta repertoire diversity using deep sequencing normalized with unique cDNA molecular identifiers. To avoid experimental bias, donors of different ages were distributed randomly across sequencing lanes. Four age groups were formed from the donors: young (average about 15 years), middle-aged (approximately 40), aged (under 70) and long-lived (about 80). Using the same blood draw, the study looked at two additional independent replicas of 1 million unique cDNA reads for two donors, one aged 18 to 30 and the other aged 80 or older. What the authors observed across the whole study: Because profiling used bulk unsorted PBMCs, naive and antigen-experienced compartments could not be compared conclusively. Because the CMV infection status of the donors was unknown, age-related changes in expanded clonotypes may potentially have been confounded. The percentage of naive T cells measured by flow cytometry correlated strongly with observed TCR beta diversity. As age increased, observed TCR beta diversity per million T cells dropped in a roughly linear way, and a significant reduction was already evident by age 40. Estimates of total diversity based on one million sequenced T cells were considered lower bounds and underestimates. The long-lived group showed more naive CD4+ T cells, fewer expanded clones and increased TCR diversity than the aged group, suggesting age selection.

The donors were some 36 Caucasian individuals from Russia, aged roughly 6 to 100 years, who were systemically healthy. Each donor gave about 9.7 milliliters of peripheral blood, drawn into EDTA-treated Vacutainer tubes. PBMCs were isolated by Ficoll-Paque density-gradient centrifugation, with at least 7 million obtained per sample. Trizol reagent was used to extract total RNA from PBMCs, with at least 5.5 micrograms per sample. Naive CD45RAhigh/CD27high T cell percentages were measured by flow cytometry on a PBMC aliquot from every donor. Including cysteine and phenylalanine, the CDR3 has 15 amino acids. Of all the DNA, just the CDR3 is kept, 45 bases in frame from base 1. CDR1 SQVTM and CDR2 ANQGSEA are derived from the germline V gene. Clipping removes 4 bases from V and 2 bases from J, with 6 as the unmatched junction base count. The library relied on 5' RACE. Sequencing used an Illumina HiSeq 2500. A second PCR of about 6 to 12 cycles was performed with a sample-barcoded 5' primer and a J-beta primer mix. A unique molecular identifier was introduced onto each TCR beta cDNA molecule by a template-switch 5' adaptor carrying 12 random nucleotides. At least 2.5 million CDR3-containing paired-end reads were obtained from each sample. First-strand cDNA synthesis was performed from all RNA using the Mint cDNA synthesis kit, with priming by a TRBC-specific oligonucleotide. Following uracil-DNA glycosylase treatment, all cDNA underwent a first 18-cycle PCR with the universal primers M1SS and BC2_uni_R. In the authors' own workflow: Normalization of each sample was performed by random selection of 1 million high-quality reads, each carrying a distinct molecular identifier. Reads with shared molecular identifiers were discarded instead of being binned into consensus sequences. MiTCR, set to a Q25 quality threshold and the strictest error-elimination algorithm, was used for CDR3 identification, clonotype clustering and error correction. Lower-bound total TCR beta diversity was estimated with a nonparametric unseen species model using Euler transformation. Using fastp trimming at Q25 and MiXCR clonotype assembly, TCRdb reanalyzed the public sequencing data and kept in-frame beta chains. All rows with the same CDR3 protein become a single entry with the most common DNA and genes. The V and J calls and clone size are TCRdb's, not the authors'. The sample profile shows about 590,000 distinct CDR3 sequences; about 30% of them were found once. Jointly, the top ten make up more than 15% of the sample.

Sequenced material: blood. Rearrangement joined TRBV29-1 to TRBJ2-5; 11 central nucleotides agree with TRBD2. The source is a woman aged 80 or over in good health. CDR3 reads: CSVVLAGGRQETQYF. The DNA sequence is as follows: TGCAGCGTTGTTCTAGCGGGGGGCCGGCAAGAGACCCAGTACTTC.